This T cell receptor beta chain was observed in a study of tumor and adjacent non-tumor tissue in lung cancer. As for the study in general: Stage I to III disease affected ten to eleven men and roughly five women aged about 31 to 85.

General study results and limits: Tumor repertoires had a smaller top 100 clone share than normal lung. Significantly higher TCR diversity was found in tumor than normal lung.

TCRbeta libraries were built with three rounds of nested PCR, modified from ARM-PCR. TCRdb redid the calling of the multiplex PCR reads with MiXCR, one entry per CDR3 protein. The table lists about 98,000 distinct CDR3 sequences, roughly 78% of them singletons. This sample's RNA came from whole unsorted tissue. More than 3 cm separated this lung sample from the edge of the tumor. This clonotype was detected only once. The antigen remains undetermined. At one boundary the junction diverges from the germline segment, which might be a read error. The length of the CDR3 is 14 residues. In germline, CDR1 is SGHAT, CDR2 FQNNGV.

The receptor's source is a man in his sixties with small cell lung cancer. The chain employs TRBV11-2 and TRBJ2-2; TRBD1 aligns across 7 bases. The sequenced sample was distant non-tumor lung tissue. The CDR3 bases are TGTGCCAGCTGCGTGACAGGGAACACCGGGGAGCTGTTTTTC. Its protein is CASCVTGNTGELFF.